These T cell receptor beta chains were read from a single sample in a study of T cells in Graves' hyperthyroidism and ophthalmopathy. TCRdb recomputed calls from the multiplex PCR reads with MiXCR, one row per CDR3 protein. Altogether roughly 290,000 distinct CDR3 sequences are present, about a sixth being singletons, with the ten largest covering about 50%. The sample consisted of blood. These receptors came from a woman in her sixties or seventies with Graves' ophthalmopathy. Both conserved end residues are part of each CDR3. The D gene is left open where the match is weak. Clone size is given for some rows only: seen once, a few or many times, or a class if the clone is expanded.

TRBJ1-1 | TRBD1 | TRBV7-9 | many | TGTGCCAGCAGCCCCCGGACAGGACTGAACACTGAAGCTTTCTTT | CASSPRTGLNTEAFF
TRBJ1-1 | NA | TRBV19 | NA | TGTGCCAGTAGTACTGAGGGTGCCACTGAAGCTTTCTTT | CASSTEGATEAFF
TRBJ1-1 | TRBD1 | TRBV7-2 | many | TGTGCCAGCAGCATTGACAGGGGGCTCACTGAAGCTTTCTTT | CASSIDRGLTEAFF
TRBJ2-3 | NA | TRBV6-1 | many | TGTGCCAGCAGCCGGGGTCCTTGGTCCGGGACAGATACGCAGTATTTT | CASSRGPWSGTDTQYF
TRBJ2-7 | NA | TRBV10-3 | few | TGTGCCATCAAGGACTCAGATACCTACGAGCAGTACTTC | CAIKDSDTYEQYF
TRBJ1-6 | TRBD1 | TRBV6-1 | few | TGTGCCAGCAGTCCCAGGGGGGGAGGCTCCTATAATTCACCCCTCCACTTT | CASSPRGGGSYNSPLHF
TRBJ1-1 | NA | TRBV7-9 | many | TGTGCCAGCAGCTTAGCGAGGACCGCCGGCGCAATCACTGAAGCTTTCTTT | CASSLARTAGAITEAFF
TRBJ1-2 | NA | TRBV19 | few | TGTGCCAGTAGTATCCCGGGACGGGTGCTTGGCGGGGGAAGCTATGGCTACACCTTC | CASSIPGRVLGGGSYGYTF
TRBJ2-5 | NA | TRBV29-1 | NA | TGCAGCGTTCGGACAGAAGAGACCCAGTACTTC | CSVRTEETQYF
TRBJ1-5 | NA | TRBV2 | many | TGTGCCAGCAGTGAAGGGTGGCAGGTCGATTTGCCCCAGCATTTT | CASSEGWQVDLPQHF
TRBJ1-2 | NA | TRBV6-2/TRBV6-3 | few | TGTGCCAGCAGCGTTCCTGGCGGGAGGACCGTCTATGGCTACACCTTC | CASSVPGGRTVYGYTF
TRBJ2-3 | NA | TRBV28 | many | TGTGCCAGCAGTATGGGAGCGGACACAGATACGCAGTATTTT | CASSMGADTDTQYF
TRBJ2-1 | NA | TRBV9 | NA | TGTGCCAGCAGCGTAGTTGGAAGTGCGAGCTCCTACAATGAGCAGTTCTTC | CASSVVGSASSYNEQFF
TRBJ2-1 | TRBD1 | TRBV29-1 | NA | TGCAGCGTTGAAAGGGACAGGGACAATGAGCAGTTCTTC | CSVERDRDNEQFF
TRBJ2-7 | NA | TRBV28 | many | TGTGCCAGCAGCCGTCTATACGAGCAGTACTTC | CASSRLYEQYF
TRBJ2-7 | TRBD1 | TRBV28 | many | TGTGCCAGCAGTTCGTTGGGACAGGGACTACTAGCGCAGCACGAGCAGTACTTC | CASSSLGQGLLAQHEQYF
TRBJ2-5 | TRBD2 | TRBV18 | many | TGTGCCAGCTCACGGGGACTAGCGGGAGAGGAGACCCAGTACTTC | CASSRGLAGEETQYF
TRBJ1-1 | TRBD1 | TRBV28 | many | TGTGCCAGCAGTTCGGTAAAACAGGGGAGGACTGAAGCTTTCTTT | CASSSVKQGRTEAFF
TRBJ1-5 | NA | TRBV20-1 | many | TGCAGTGCTAGTCTGGGCGGAACCAATCAGCCCCAGCATTTT | CSASLGGTNQPQHF
TRBJ2-1 | NA | TRBV2 | once | TGTGCCAGCACCCAGGGGTGGAGCTCCTACAATGAGCAGTTCTTC | CASTQGWSSYNEQFF
TRBJ1-2 | TRBD1 | TRBV5-1 | NA | TGCGCCAGCAGCTTGGCCGGGACAGGGCCTCTTGGCTACACCTTC | CASSLAGTGPLGYTF
TRBJ2-7 | NA | TRBV2 | few | TGTGCCAGCAGACCCCCCGGCAGGGGCACTTACGAGCAGTACTTC | CASRPPGRGTYEQYF
TRBJ2-4 | TRBD2 | TRBV10-3 | NA | TGTGCCATCAGTGCAGAGACTAGCGATAGAAACATTCAGTACTTC | CAISAETSDRNIQYF
TRBJ1-3 | TRBD1 | TRBV7-2 | many | TGTGCCAGCAGCGTACAAGGGACAGGTGCTGGAAACACCATATATTTT | CASSVQGTGAGNTIYF
TRBJ2-3 | NA | TRBV27 | many | TGTGCCAGCAGTTTAGAGGTTGACACCACAGATACGCAGTATTTT | CASSLEVDTTDTQYF
TRBJ2-7 | NA | TRBV10-3 | few | TGTGCCATCAGTGAGGCACAGCCTTACGAGCAGTACTTC | CAISEAQPYEQYF
TRBJ2-7 | TRBD2 | TRBV4-1 | NA | TGCGCCAGCAGCCAGGGACTAGCGACCGAGCAGTACTTC | CASSQGLATEQYF
TRBJ1-2 | TRBD1 | TRBV12-3/TRBV12-4 | NA | TGTGCCAGCAGTTTACAGGGGGTTCATGGCTACACCTTC | CASSLQGVHGYTF
TRBJ1-4 | NA | TRBV6-5 | many | TGTGCCAGCAGTTACTCGCCAAGGCCGACTGAAAAACTGTTTTTT | CASSYSPRPTEKLFF
TRBJ1-2 | NA | TRBV19 | NA | TGTGCCAGTAGTATGGATGTTCGCGGCTACACCTTC | CASSMDVRGYTF
TRBJ2-7 | TRBD1 | TRBV7-3 | many | TGTGCCAGCAGCGGGGGGACAGGGGGGAACTACGAGCAGTACTTC | CASSGGTGGNYEQYF
TRBJ2-2 | NA | TRBV20-1 | few | TGCAGTGCTAGGGGGGGGGGCCCCGGGGAGCTGTTTTTT | CSARGGGPGELFF
TRBJ2-3 | TRBD1 | TRBV7-9 | many | TGTGCCAGCAGCCACAGACAGGGCCGTATAGATACGCAGTATTTT | CASSHRQGRIDTQYF
TRBJ2-3 | TRBD1 | TRBV6-5 | many | TGTGCCAGCAGTTACGACCGGACAGGCTCGCAGTATTTT | CASSYDRTGSQYF
TRBJ2-1 | TRBD2 | TRBV6-1 | NA | TGTGCCAGCGGAACACCGGGACTAGCGGGAGGGCCAAACGACAATGAGCAGTTCTTC | CASGTPGLAGGPNDNEQFF
TRBJ2-7 | TRBD1 | TRBV28 | many | TGTGCCAGCAGTATCCCTCAGGGGGCAAGGTACGAGCAGTACTTC | CASSIPQGARYEQYF
TRBJ1-1 | NA | TRBV15 | NA | TGTGCCACCAGCAGAGTAGGGACTGAAGCTTTCTTT | CATSRVGTEAFF
TRBJ1-1 | NA | TRBV7-9 | few | TGTGCCAGCAGCTTAGAGCCGACACAGAACACTGAAGCTTTCTTT | CASSLEPTQNTEAFF
TRBJ1-5 | TRBD1 | TRBV27 | NA | TGTGCCAGCAGGGGACAGGGGTTCGGACAGCCCCAGCATTTT | CASRGQGFGQPQHF
TRBJ2-5 | NA | TRBV29-1 | many | TGCAGCGTTGCTCTGATACAAGAGACCCAGTACTTC | CSVALIQETQYF
TRBJ1-2 | NA | TRBV20-1 | few | TGCAGTGCTAGAGGTAGTAACTATGGCTACACCTTC | CSARGSNYGYTF
TRBJ2-1 | NA | TRBV19 | few | TGTGCCAGTAGTAGTCCTCCCGGGGTGCTGGGAAGCTCCAATGAGCAGTTCTTC | CASSSPPGVLGSSNEQFF
TRBJ2-7 | TRBD1 | TRBV27 | many | TGTGCCAGCTCATCGGGGCGGGGACAGGGATTCTACGAGCAGTACTTC | CASSSGRGQGFYEQYF
TRBJ2-1 | NA | TRBV7-3 | many | TGTGCCAGCAGCTTCGGTAGCGCTAGCAATGAGCAGTTCTTC | CASSFGSASNEQFF
TRBJ1-5 | NA | TRBV5-6 | few | TGTGCCAGCAGCCCTCGGACCTCCCTGGGGCCCCAGCATTTT | CASSPRTSLGPQHF
TRBJ1-1 | TRBD1 | TRBV5-1 | once | TGCGCCAGCAGCCCCAGATTACAGGGGGCGGGGAGCACTGAAGCTTTCTTT | CASSPRLQGAGSTEAFF
TRBJ2-1 | NA | TRBV4-1 | many | TGCGCCAGCAGCCAAACGGGGGAGACGCCTGAGCAGTTCTTC | CASSQTGETPEQFF
TRBJ2-7 | NA | TRBV9 | NA | TGTGCCAGCAGCGTAGTAGGTGGCGAGCAGTACTTC | CASSVVGGEQYF
TRBJ1-2 | NA | TRBV27 | few | TGTGCCAGCAGTCGAACAGGGAGGAACTATGGCTACACCTTC | CASSRTGRNYGYTF
TRBJ2-7 | NA | TRBV11-2 | many | TGTGCCAGCAGCTTTAATTCAGGGGCAGTGGGAGAGCAGTACTTC | CASSFNSGAVGEQYF
TRBJ1-1 | NA | TRBV5-1 | many | TGCGCCAGCAGCTCAGATACTTGGAACACTGAAGCTTTCTTT | CASSSDTWNTEAFF
TRBJ1-2 | NA | TRBV2 | many | TGTGCCAGCACCCCGACAGGCCTGTATGGCTACACCTTC | CASTPTGLYGYTF
TRBJ1-3 | NA | TRBV12-3/TRBV12-4 | few | TGTGCCAGCAGCTTAGAAAACACCATATATTTT | CASSLENTIYF
TRBJ2-1 | NA | TRBV18 | many | TGTGCCAGCTCACCAGGAGGGGGGTACTCCTACAATGAGCAGTTCTTC | CASSPGGGYSYNEQFF
TRBJ2-3 | TRBD2 | TRBV30 | few | TGTGCCTGGGTAGCGGGTAGAACAGATACGCAGTATTTT | CAWVAGRTDTQYF